These T cell receptor beta chains were read from a single sample in a study of blood T cell repertoires in COVID-19. Repertoires were generated with immunoSEQ multiplex PCR, while TCRdb's copy carries only in-frame clones and drops some. This sample has more than 90,000 clones; about 75% occur once, and the top ten carry around 10%. Source material: peripheral blood. The receptors derive from a woman of 80 years or more with acute or convalescent COVID-19. Both conserved end residues are part of each CDR3. D genes are given only for firm matches. Clone size is not always given. Where it is, it says once, few, many or a class for expanded clones.

J gene | clone size | V gene | D gene | CDR3 DNA | CDR3 protein
TRBJ2-5 | . | TRBV7-2 | . | TGTGCCAGCAGCTTAGATGGCAGGGGCCAAGAGACCCAGTACTTC | CASSLDGRGQETQYF
TRBJ1-6 | . | TRBV18 | . | TGTGCCAGCTCACCACCTCCGCGGGGGGGGAGATTTTCACCCCTCCACTTT | CASSPPPRGGRFSPLHF
TRBJ1-4 | once | TRBV10-3 | TRBD1 | TGTGCCATCATTATGATCAGGGGGGCTTCTAATGAAAAACTGTTTTTT | CAIIMIRGASNEKLFF
TRBJ1-3 | . | TRBV9 | . | TGTGCCAGCAGCGTCCAATCAGGGGTCTCTGGAAACACCATATATTTT | CASSVQSGVSGNTIYF
TRBJ2-3 | . | TRBV7-3 | TRBD2 | TGTGCCAGCAGCCAGACGGGGGGGCTGGATACGCAGTATTTT | CASSQTGGLDTQYF
TRBJ1-5 | . | TRBV19 | TRBD1 | TGTGCCAGTAGGGGGACGGGAGGGGGCGTTGGACAGCCCCAGCATTTT | CASRGTGGGVGQPQHF
TRBJ2-7 | . | TRBV5-1 | TRBD1 | TGCGCCAGCACCGGGACAGGGAGCGGCGAGCAGTACTTC | CASTGTGSGEQYF
TRBJ1-3 | few | TRBV28 | . | TGTGCCAGCAGTTTGCGGGCCTCTGGAAACACCATATATTTT | CASSLRASGNTIYF
TRBJ1-1 | . | TRBV7-2 | . | TGTGCCAGCAGCTCGGGTGGGACACCGAACACTGAAGCTTTCTTT | CASSSGGTPNTEAFF
TRBJ2-7 | . | TRBV6-5 | TRBD1 | TGTGCCAGCAGTTATAGGGACAGGAGCTACGAGCAGTACTTC | CASSYRDRSYEQYF
TRBJ2-7 | . | TRBV7-2 | TRBD1 | TGTGCCAGCAGCCGGATAACTTCCGGGACAGGGGGCCACGAGCAGTACTTC | CASSRITSGTGGHEQYF
TRBJ2-5 | . | TRBV18 | . | TGTGCCAGCTCACCATGGACTACAGAGACCCAGTACTTC | CASSPWTTETQYF
TRBJ2-4 | . | TRBV4-3 | TRBD2 | TGCGCCAGCAGCCATGAGCGGGGACTTGTAAACATTCAGTACTTC | CASSHERGLVNIQYF
TRBJ2-7 | . | TRBV2 | TRBD1 | TGTGCCAGCAGTGAACGGGGGACAGGGCTCTGGGAGCAGTACTTC | CASSERGTGLWEQYF
TRBJ2-3 | . | TRBV19 | TRBD2 | TGTGCCAGTAGTATCAGAATCCAGCGGGAGGGCCGTGATGGCAAAGATACGCAGTATTTT | CASSIRIQREGRDGKDTQYF
TRBJ2-5 | . | TRBV7-2 | TRBD1 | TGTGCCAGCAGCTTAGTGGCCCCTGACAGGGGGAGCGAGACCCAGTACTTC | CASSLVAPDRGSETQYF
TRBJ1-2 | . | TRBV7-3 | . | TGTGCCAGCAGCGACCGAGGCCCCTATGGCTACACCTTC | CASSDRGPYGYTF
TRBJ2-2 | . | TRBV5-6 | . | TGTGCCAGCAGCTTGGCGGTTGTCGGGGAGCTGTTTTTT | CASSLAVVGELFF
TRBJ1-3 | . | TRBV3-1/TRBV3-2 | . | TGTGCCAGCAGCCAAGATGGACAGACTGGAAACACCATATATTTT | CASSQDGQTGNTIYF
TRBJ2-1 | . | TRBV12-3/TRBV12-4 | . | TGTGCCAGCAGTTTAATAGGGGGTTCGACGGAGTTCTTC | CASSLIGGSTEFF
TRBJ1-5 | . | TRBV7-2 | . | TGTGCCAGCAGCCTACAACAGGGTTATCAGCCCCAGCATTTT | CASSLQQGYQPQHF
TRBJ1-1 | . | TRBV7-9 | . | TGTGCCAGCAGCCCCGGGAGCAGGGCCTACACTGAAGCTTTCTTT | CASSPGSRAYTEAFF
TRBJ2-5 | few | TRBV19 | TRBD2 | TGTGCCAGTAGTACTTGGACTAGCGGGAGAAAAGAGACCCAGTACTTC | CASSTWTSGRKETQYF
TRBJ2-1 | . | TRBV3-1/TRBV3-2 | . | TGTGCCAGCAGCATGACTAGGAACAATGAGCAGTTCTTC | CASSMTRNNEQFF
TRBJ1-5 | few | TRBV5-8 | TRBD1 | TGTGCCAGCAGGTCCGGAACAGGGGCTGGGCCCCAGCATTTT | CASRSGTGAGPQHF
TRBJ2-1 | . | TRBV5-4 | TRBD2 | TGTGCCAGCAGCTTGGGGGGACTAGCGGGGAATGAGCAGTTCTTC | CASSLGGLAGNEQFF
TRBJ2-1 | . | TRBV7-9 | . | TGTGCCAGCAGCTTTATATATGAGCAGTTCTTC | CASSFIYEQFF
TRBJ1-5 | . | TRBV28 | . | TGTGCCAGCAGCCCCGGAACAGGGTATCAGCCCCAGCATTTT | CASSPGTGYQPQHF
TRBJ1-2 | few | TRBV7-9 | TRBD1 | TGTGCCAGCAGCTTATCCGACAGGGGTGTTGGCTACACCTTC | CASSLSDRGVGYTF
TRBJ2-1 | . | TRBV27 | TRBD2 | TGTGCCAGCGGAAGACTAGCGGGAGTGTGGGATGAGCAGTTCTTC | CASGRLAGVWDEQFF
TRBJ2-1 | . | TRBV6-5 | . | TGTGCCAGCAGTTACGACGGGGTTGAGCAGTTCTTC | CASSYDGVEQFF
TRBJ1-5 | . | TRBV6-6 | . | TGTGCCAGCTCCCTTCTCCCCGATCAGCCCCAGCATTTT | CASSLLPDQPQHF
TRBJ1-6 | . | TRBV4-2 | . | TGTGCCAGCAGCCAGGACAGACTCAATAATTCACCCCTCCACTTT | CASSQDRLNNSPLHF
TRBJ2-5 | . | TRBV7-2 | . | TGTGCCAGCAGGCGTGGGAGTGTTGAGACCCAGTACTTC | CASRRGSVETQYF
TRBJ2-7 | . | TRBV11-3 | . | TGTGCCAGCCACAAAGGGGGAGAGAAGCTAGGGTACGAGCAGTACTTC | CASHKGGEKLGYEQYF
TRBJ2-1 | . | TRBV5-5 | TRBD1 | TGTGCCAGCAGCTTGGCTGGACAGGGGGCAGCCTACAATGAGCAGTTCTTC | CASSLAGQGAAYNEQFF
TRBJ1-1 | . | TRBV4-2 | . | TGTGCCAGCAGCCAAGATCGGGGGGTCACTGAAGCTTTCTTT | CASSQDRGVTEAFF
TRBJ2-7 | few | TRBV5-5 | TRBD1 | TGTGCCAGCAGCTCCCGGGACAGCCCTGAGGGCTCCTACGAGCAGTACTTC | CASSSRDSPEGSYEQYF
TRBJ2-1 | . | TRBV9 | TRBD1 | TGTGCCAGCAGCTCTCGGGACAGGGGAACCCCCAGTGAGCAGTTCTTC | CASSSRDRGTPSEQFF
TRBJ2-7 | . | TRBV5-4 | TRBD1 | TGTGCCAGCAGCGACAGGGGGACAGGGGTTTACGAGCAGTACTTC | CASSDRGTGVYEQYF
TRBJ2-6 | . | TRBV15 | . | TGTGCCACCAGCAGATACGGGGGAAGCTCTGGGGCCAACGTCCTGACTTTC | CATSRYGGSSGANVLTF
TRBJ2-5 | . | TRBV5-1 | TRBD1 | TGCGCCAGCAGCCGCGACAGGGGGCAGGGAGAGACCCAGTACTTC | CASSRDRGQGETQYF
TRBJ2-7 | . | TRBV18 | . | TGTGCCAGCTCACCACCGGGACAAGGAACCTACGAGCAGTACTTC | CASSPPGQGTYEQYF
TRBJ2-7 | . | TRBV4-2 | . | TGTGCCAGCAGCCAAGATTTACAGGCGCGGCAGTACTTC | CASSQDLQARQYF
TRBJ1-2 | . | TRBV10-3 | TRBD1 | TGTGCCATCAGTGACGCTTTAGGGACAGGGGGCTTTGGCTACACCTTC | CAISDALGTGGFGYTF
TRBJ1-4 | . | TRBV27 | . | TGTGCCAGCAGTAACCAGGGCTGGGCTAATGAAAAACTGTTTTTT | CASSNQGWANEKLFF
TRBJ2-7 | . | TRBV6-5 | TRBD1 | TGTGCCAGCAGTTCCGGGACAGTTGGTTCCTACGAGCAGTACTTC | CASSSGTVGSYEQYF
TRBJ2-1 | . | TRBV28 | TRBD2 | TGTGCCAGCGAGACGGCTAGCGGGAGCCGGTCCTACAATGAGCAGTTCTTC | CASETASGSRSYNEQFF
TRBJ1-4 | . | TRBV18 | TRBD1 | TGTGCCAGCTCACGGGAATCGGGACAGGGGAGGACAACTAATGAAAAACTGTTTTTT | CASSRESGQGRTTNEKLFF
TRBJ2-7 | . | TRBV30 | TRBD2 | TGTGCCTGGAGTTCCTTCCCGAGCGGGAGTGCATCCTACGAGCAGTACTTC | CAWSSFPSGSASYEQYF
TRBJ1-3 | few | TRBV10-3 | . | TGTGCCATCAGGCCGGGAGACTCTGGAAACACCATATATTTT | CAIRPGDSGNTIYF